This paragraph reports one T cell receptor (beta chain). Antigen unknown. This record comes from a study of post-analysis software for immune sequencing data. Tagging with unique molecular identifiers was a feature of the TCR beta cDNA libraries. Input amounts of 1 to 10 million T cells were used. These gave approximately 500,000 cDNA molecules, so each molecule approximated one T cell. One entry per CDR3 protein results from TCRdb running MiXCR on the PCR reads. The sample includes 750,000 to 950,000 distinct CDR3 sequences, more than 45% of them seen just once. Study-wide findings and caveats: Compared against controls, patients with multiple sclerosis displayed significantly lower normalized Chao1 diversity. In patients, TRBV5-6, TRBV5-1 and TRBV20-1 belonged to five TRBV segments found more frequently than in controls.

The germline gives CDR1 MDHEN, CDR2 SYDVKM. CDR3 size: 18 residues. With 6 bases clipped from V and 1 base from J, the junction kept 15 bases outside the gene matches. Sequenced: blood. V and J are TRBV28 and TRBJ2-5; 9 nucleotides agree with TRBD2. This clonotype originated in a girl between 5 and 17 years old with multiple sclerosis. CDR3 region: CASSPGPLAGVLQETQYF. In DNA form, the CDR3 reads TGTGCCAGCAGCCCAGGCCCCTTAGCGGGAGTACTCCAAGAGACCCAGTACTTC.